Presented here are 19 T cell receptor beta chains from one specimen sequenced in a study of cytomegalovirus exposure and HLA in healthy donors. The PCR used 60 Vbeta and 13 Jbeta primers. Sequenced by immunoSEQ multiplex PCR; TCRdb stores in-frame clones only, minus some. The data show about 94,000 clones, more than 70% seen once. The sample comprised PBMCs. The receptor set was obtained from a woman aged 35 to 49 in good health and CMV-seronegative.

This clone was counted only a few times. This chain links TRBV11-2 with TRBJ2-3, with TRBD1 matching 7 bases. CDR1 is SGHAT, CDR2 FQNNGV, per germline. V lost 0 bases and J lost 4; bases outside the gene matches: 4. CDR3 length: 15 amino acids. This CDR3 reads CASSLDPTGADTQYF. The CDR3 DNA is TGTGCCAGCAGCTTAGATCCTACAGGGGCAGATACGCAGTATTTT.

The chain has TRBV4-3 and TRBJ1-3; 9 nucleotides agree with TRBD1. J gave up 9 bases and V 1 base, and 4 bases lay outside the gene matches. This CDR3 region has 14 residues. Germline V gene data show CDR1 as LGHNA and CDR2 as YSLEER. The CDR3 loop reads CASSQGDRESTIYF. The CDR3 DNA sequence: TGCGCCAGCAGCCAAGGGGACAGGGAGTCCACCATATATTTT.

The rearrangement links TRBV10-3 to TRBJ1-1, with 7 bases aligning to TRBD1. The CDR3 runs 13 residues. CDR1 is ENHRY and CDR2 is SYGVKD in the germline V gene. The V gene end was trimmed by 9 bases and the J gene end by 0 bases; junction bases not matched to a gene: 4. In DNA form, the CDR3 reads TGTGCCATTCAGGGGGTTATGAACACTGAAGCTTTCTTT. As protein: CAIQGVMNTEAFF.

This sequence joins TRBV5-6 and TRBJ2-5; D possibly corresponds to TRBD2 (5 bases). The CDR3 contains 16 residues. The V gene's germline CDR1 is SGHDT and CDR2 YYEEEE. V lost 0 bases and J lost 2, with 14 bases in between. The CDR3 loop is CASSLVYRGDQETQYF. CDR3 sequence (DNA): TGTGCCAGCAGCTTGGTGTACCGGGGAGATCAAGAGACCCAGTACTTC. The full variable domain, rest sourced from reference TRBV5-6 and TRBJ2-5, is DAGVTQSPTHLIKTRGQQVTLRCSPKSGHDTVSWYQQALGQGPQFIFQYYEEEERQRGNFPDRFSGHQFPNYSSELNVNALLLGDSALYLCASSLVYRGDQETQYFGPGTRLLVL.

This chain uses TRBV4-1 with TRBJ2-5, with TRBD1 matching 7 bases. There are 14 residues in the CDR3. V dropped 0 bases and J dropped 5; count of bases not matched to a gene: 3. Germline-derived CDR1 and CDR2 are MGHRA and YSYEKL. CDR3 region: CASSQEQGRETQYF. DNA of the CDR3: TGCGCCAGCAGCCAAGAACAGGGGCGGGAGACCCAGTACTTC.

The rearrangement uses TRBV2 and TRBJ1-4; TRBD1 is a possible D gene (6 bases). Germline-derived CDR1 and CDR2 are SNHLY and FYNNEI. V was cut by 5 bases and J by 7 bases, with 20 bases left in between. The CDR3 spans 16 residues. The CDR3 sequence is CASSSTLTGRGEKLFF. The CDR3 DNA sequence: TGTGCCAGCAGTTCGACTCTTACAGGGAGAGGTGAAAAACTGTTTTTT.

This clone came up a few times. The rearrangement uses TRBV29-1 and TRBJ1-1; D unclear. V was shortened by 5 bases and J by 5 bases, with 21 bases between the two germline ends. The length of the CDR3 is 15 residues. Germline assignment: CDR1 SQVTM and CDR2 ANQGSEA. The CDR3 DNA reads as TGCAGCGTTTTTCTTCGCGGCGGGCTCGGGACTGAAGCTTTCTTT. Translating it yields CSVFLRGGLGTEAFF.

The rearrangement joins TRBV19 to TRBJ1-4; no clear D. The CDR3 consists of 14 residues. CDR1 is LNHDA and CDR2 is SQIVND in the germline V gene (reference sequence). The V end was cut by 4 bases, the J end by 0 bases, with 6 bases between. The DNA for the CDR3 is TGTGCCAGTAGTAAACTCGCAACTAATGAAAAACTGTTTTTT. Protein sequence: CASSKLATNEKLFF. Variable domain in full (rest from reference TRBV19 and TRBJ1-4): DGGITQSPKYLFRKEGQNVTLSCEQNLNHDAMYWYRQDPGQGLRLIYYSQIVNDFQKGDIAEGYSVSREKKESFPLTVTSAQKNPTAFYLCASSKLATNEKLFFGSGTQLSVL.

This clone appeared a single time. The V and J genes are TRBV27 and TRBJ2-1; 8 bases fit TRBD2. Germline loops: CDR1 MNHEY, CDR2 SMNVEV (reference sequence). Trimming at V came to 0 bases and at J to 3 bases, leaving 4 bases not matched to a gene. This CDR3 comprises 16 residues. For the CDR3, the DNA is TGTGCCAGCAGTTTATCTAGCGGGGACCTCTACAATGAGCAGTTCTTC. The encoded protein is CASSLSSGDLYNEQFF.

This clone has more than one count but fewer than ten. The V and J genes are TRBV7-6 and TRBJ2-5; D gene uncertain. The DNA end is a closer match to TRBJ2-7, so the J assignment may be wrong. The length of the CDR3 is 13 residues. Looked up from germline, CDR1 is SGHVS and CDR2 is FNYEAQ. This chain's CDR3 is CASSLGSAYEQYF. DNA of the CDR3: TGTGCCAGCAGCTTAGGGTCTGCCTACGAGCAGTACTTC.

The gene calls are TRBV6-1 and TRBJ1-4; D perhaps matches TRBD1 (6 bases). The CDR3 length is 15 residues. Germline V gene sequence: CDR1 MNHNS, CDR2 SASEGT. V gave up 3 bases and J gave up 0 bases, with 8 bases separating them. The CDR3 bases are TGTGCCAGCAGTGAGGGGGCCCCAACTAATGAAAAACTGTTTTTT. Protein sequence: CASSEGAPTNEKLFF.

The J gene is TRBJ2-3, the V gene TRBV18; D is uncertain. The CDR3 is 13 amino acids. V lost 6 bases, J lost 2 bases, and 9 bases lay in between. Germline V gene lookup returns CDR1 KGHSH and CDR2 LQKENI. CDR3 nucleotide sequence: TGTGCCAGCTCGTCGGCGGACACAGATACGCAGTATTTT. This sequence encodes CASSSADTDTQYF. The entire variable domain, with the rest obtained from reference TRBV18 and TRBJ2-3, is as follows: NAGVMQNPRHLVRRRGQEARLRCSPMKGHSHVYWYRQLPEEGLKFMVYLQKENIIDESGMPKERFSAEFPKEGPSILRIQQVVRGDSAAYFCASSSADTDTQYFGPGTRLTVL.

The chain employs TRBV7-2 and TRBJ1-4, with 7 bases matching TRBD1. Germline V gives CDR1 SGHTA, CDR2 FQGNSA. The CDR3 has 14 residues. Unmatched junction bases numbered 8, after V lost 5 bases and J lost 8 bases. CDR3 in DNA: TGTGCCAGCAGCCAAGGGTCAGGGGGGGAAAAACTGTTTTTT. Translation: CASSQGSGGEKLFF. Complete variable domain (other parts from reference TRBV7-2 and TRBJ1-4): GAGVSQSPSNKVTEKGKDVELRCDPISGHTALYWYRQSLGQGLEFLIYFQGNSAPDKSGLPSDRFSAERTGGSVSTLTIQRTQQEDSAVYLCASSQGSGGEKLFFGSGTQLSVL.

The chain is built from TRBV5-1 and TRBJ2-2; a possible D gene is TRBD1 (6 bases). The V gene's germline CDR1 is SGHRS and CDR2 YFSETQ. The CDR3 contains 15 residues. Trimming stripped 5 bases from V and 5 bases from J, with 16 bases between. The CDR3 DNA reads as TGCGCCAGCAGTGATAGGACAGATCGAACCGGGGAGCTGTTTTTT. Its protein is CASSDRTDRTGELFF.

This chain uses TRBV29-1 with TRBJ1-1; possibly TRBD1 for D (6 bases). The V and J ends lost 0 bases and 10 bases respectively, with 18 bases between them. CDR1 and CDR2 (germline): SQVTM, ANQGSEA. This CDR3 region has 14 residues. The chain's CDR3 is CSVEDRTGSRRAFF. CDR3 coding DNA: TGCAGCGTTGAAGATCGTACAGGGTCGCGGCGAGCTTTCTTT.

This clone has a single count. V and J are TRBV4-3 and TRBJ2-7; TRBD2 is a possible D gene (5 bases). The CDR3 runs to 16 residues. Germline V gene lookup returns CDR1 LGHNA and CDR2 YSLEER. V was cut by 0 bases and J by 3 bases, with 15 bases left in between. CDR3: CASSQDSREGSYEQYF. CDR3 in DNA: TGCGCCAGCAGCCAAGATTCGAGGGAAGGCAGCTACGAGCAGTACTTC.

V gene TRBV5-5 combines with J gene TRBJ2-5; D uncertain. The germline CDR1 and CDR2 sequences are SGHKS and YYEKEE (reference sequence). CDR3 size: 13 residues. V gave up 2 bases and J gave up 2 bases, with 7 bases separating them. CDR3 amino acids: CASSFSGQETQYF. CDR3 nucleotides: TGTGCCAGCAGCTTTAGTGGTCAAGAGACCCAGTACTTC.

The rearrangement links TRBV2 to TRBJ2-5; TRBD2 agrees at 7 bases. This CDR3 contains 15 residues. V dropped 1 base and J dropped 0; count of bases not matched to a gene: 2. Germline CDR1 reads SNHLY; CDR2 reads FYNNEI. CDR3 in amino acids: CASSEVGGYQETQYF. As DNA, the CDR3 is TGTGCCAGCAGTGAAGTGGGAGGGTACCAAGAGACCCAGTACTTC.

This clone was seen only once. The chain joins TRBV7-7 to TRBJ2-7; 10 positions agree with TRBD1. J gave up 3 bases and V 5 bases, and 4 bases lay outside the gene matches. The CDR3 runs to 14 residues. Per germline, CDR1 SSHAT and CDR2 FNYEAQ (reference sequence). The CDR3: CASSDRDRGYEQYF. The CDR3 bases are TGTGCCAGCAGCGACCGGGACAGGGGCTACGAGCAGTACTTC.